This entry is about one T cell receptor (beta chain). Its antigen is not known. Profiled with immunoSEQ multiplex PCR; TCRdb holds only in-frame clones, not every one. The data hold 50,000 to 65,000 clones, with around 88% observed a single time. The source of the sample is a study of OX40 agonist ivuxolimab in advanced cancers. General study points: Expanded clones were, on average, more numerous among CD8+ T cells than CD4+. Among patients with partial responses at 0.1-3.0 mg/kg, clonal expansion was among the lowest.

The sequences come from CD4+ or CD8+ T cells sorted from blood, collected in a trial of the OX40 agonist ivuxolimab. The receptor was derived from an adult with an advanced solid tumor such as melanoma, head and neck, liver or kidney cancer.

CDR3 in DNA: TGTGCCACCAGCTTAGGGACTGCGCCCCGGGGGGGTACGCAGTATTTT. Amino acids: CATSLGTAPRGGTQYF. This chain uses TRBV15 with TRBJ2-3, with TRBD2 identical over 8 bases. This CDR3 contains 16 residues. V lost 5 bases, J lost 8 bases, and 15 bases stayed unmatched. CDR1 and CDR2 from the germline V gene are LNHNV and YYDKDF (reference sequence).